A single TCR beta chain is shown here with its context. The CDR3 sequence is 18 residues long. Germline loops: CDR1 SGHTA, CDR2 FQGNSA. J gave up 7 bases and V 0 bases, and 10 bases lay outside the gene matches. Per the original data handling: Estimates of nucleated cell counts were drawn from the amplification of reference gene primers. Data came from immunoSEQ multiplex PCR; TCRdb stores just in-frame clones and leaves some out. That table supplies the V and J calls and clone size; D and trimming were determined from the DNA. The table has hundreds of thousands of clones, roughly 85% seen once. This specimen belongs to a study of blood T cell repertoires in COVID-19. About the study: Acute and convalescent COVID-19 specimens originated in the United States, Italy and Spain. The analysed material was cDNA or gDNA that came from T cells, B-cell-depleted T cells, or PBMCs.

The chain joins TRBV7-2 to TRBJ2-1; 12 bases line up with TRBD2. The sample consisted of peripheral blood. This sequence was found in a woman aged 50 to 60 who had recovered from COVID-19. CDR3 DNA sequence: TGTGCCAGCAGCTTAGCGTTATACCCTAGCGGGAGGGGAAATGAGCAGTTCTTC. Translation gives CASSLALYPSGRGNEQFF.